This TCR beta chain appears in the sequencing data of a study of blood T cell repertoires in COVID-19. Generated by immunoSEQ multiplex PCR, the TCRdb table keeps only in-frame clones and is missing some. Counted here are around 19,000 clones, roughly four fifths occurring once; the ten biggest clones make up about 14%. Germline loops: CDR1 SNHLY, CDR2 FYNNEI. Between the trimmed V and J ends, which lost 8 bases and 7 bases, there was a span of 20 bases. The CDR3 is 14 residues long. The chain employs TRBV2 and TRBJ1-1, with D maybe TRBD1 (6 bases). Input material: peripheral blood. The TCR originated in a man aged 35 to 55 with active or convalescent COVID-19. CDR3 loop: CASHWTDPLGEAFF. The CDR3 region has the DNA TGTGCCAGCCACTGGACAGACCCCTTAGGTGAAGCTTTCTTT.